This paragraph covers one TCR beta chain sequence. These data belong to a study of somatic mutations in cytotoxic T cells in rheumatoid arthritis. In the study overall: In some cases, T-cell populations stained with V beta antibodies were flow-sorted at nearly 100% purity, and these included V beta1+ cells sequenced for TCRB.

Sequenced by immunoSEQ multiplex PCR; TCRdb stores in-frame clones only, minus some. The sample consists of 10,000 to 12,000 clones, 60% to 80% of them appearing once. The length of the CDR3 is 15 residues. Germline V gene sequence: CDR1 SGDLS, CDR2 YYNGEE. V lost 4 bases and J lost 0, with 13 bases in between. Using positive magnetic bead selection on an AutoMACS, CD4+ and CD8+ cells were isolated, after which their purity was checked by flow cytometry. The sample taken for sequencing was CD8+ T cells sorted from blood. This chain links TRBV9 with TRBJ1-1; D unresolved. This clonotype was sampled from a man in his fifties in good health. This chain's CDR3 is CASSPRGLMNTEAFF. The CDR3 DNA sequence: TGTGCCAGCAGCCCTCGGGGTCTGATGAACACTGAAGCTTTCTTT.